The T cell receptor (beta chain) described here comes from a study of shared clonotypes between healthy human individuals. Looking at the study overall: Three men and a couple of women, aged 18 to 49, were donors. Plates per donor: three CD4 naive, three CD4 memory, two CD8 naive, one CD8 memory.

The trim removed 4 bases at V and 4 bases at J, leaving 7 bases unmatched. The V gene's germline CDR1 is SGHTS and CDR2 YDEGEE. This CDR3 comprises 14 residues. Here immunoSEQ multiplex PCR was the method, and the copy in TCRdb shows in-frame clones only, minus some. The sample has a few million clones, 85% to 95% seen once. The source of this sequence is a man aged 18 to 29 in good health. Some clones in this sample may be carry-over from other donors' samples. The chain has TRBV5-8 and TRBJ2-7; 8 bases agree with TRBD1. The material sequenced was naive CD4+ T cells from PBMCs. The subset is: CD45RA+ positively selected. The CDR3 region is CASSQRTGTYEQYF. In nucleotides, the CDR3 is TGTGCCAGCAGCCAAAGGACAGGGACATACGAGCAGTACTTC.